What follows describes a single T cell receptor (beta chain). What it recognizes is unknown. This record comes from a study of T-cell reconstitution after alpha-beta-depleted transplantation in children. Whole-study findings and limits: From surviving recipient T cells and thymic progenitors came the high day-60 TCRbeta diversity observed in some patients.

The CDR3 covers 12 residues. V lost 1 base and J lost 12, with 7 bases in between. Germline V gene data show CDR1 as SGHVS and CDR2 as FNYEAQ. It was with unique molecular identifiers that the TCRbeta library was prepared. TCRdb redid the calling of the PCR reads with MiXCR, one entry per CDR3 protein. Among 610,000 or so distinct CDR3 sequences, 25% to 30% were seen once, and the ten largest hold 30% to 40%. The source is a boy under two years old with Wiskott-Aldrich syndrome, due to receive a stem cell transplant. The sequences come from PBMCs, collected before TCRalphabeta/CD19-depleted stem cell transplant. The V call is TRBV7-6, the J call TRBJ1-6; D is unresolved. CDR3 sequence (DNA): TGTGCCAGCAGCTTAGGTTACGGACCCCTCCACTTT. This gives the protein CASSLGYGPLHF.